This T cell receptor (beta chain) was documented in a study of PD-1 blockade in classical Hodgkin lymphoma. Overall study context: Patients had nivolumab dosed at 3 mg/kg, delivered intravenously every 2 weeks. Broader study findings: Complete responders showed a baseline diversity that resembled the diversity of newly diagnosed patients. Compared with healthy donors, newly diagnosed patients reportedly showed lower baseline TCR diversity.

A note on this clone: Its antigen is not known.

Time point: cycle 4 day 1 (C4D1), after 6 weeks of nivolumab. Each and every patient relapsed after autologous stem cell transplantation, and patients got differing brentuximab vedotin exposure. CDR3 length: 15 residues. CDR1 and CDR2 from the germline V gene are ENHRY and SYGVKD. The V end was cut by 6 bases, the J end by 3 bases, with 15 bases between. Clones were sequenced by immunoSEQ multiplex PCR, and TCRdb holds only the in-frame ones, with some missing. The table lists about 96,000 clones, around 93% of them singletons. This TCR was sampled from a human donor with classical Hodgkin lymphoma. This specimen consisted of peripheral blood mononuclear cells (PBMCs), obtained before the fourth cycle of nivolumab. The chain employs TRBV10-3 and TRBJ2-1, with TRBD2 as a possible D gene (6 bases). The DNA for the CDR3 is TGTGCCATCAGGGAAGAATGGGACTTCTACAATGAGCAGTTCTTC. Translation: CAIREEWDFYNEQFF.